The sequence of this T cell receptor (beta chain) was determined in a study of T cells after yellow fever vaccination (dated by TCRdb to about 2019). With regard to the full study: The SMART-Seq v4 Ultra Low Input RNA kit was used to prepare libraries from fractions with low cell numbers. To follow T-cell clones before and after primary and booster YFV17D yellow fever vaccination, bulk TCR alpha and beta repertoires were sequenced over time. Blood samples were taken at several timepoints before and after primary and secondary immunization, and bulk PBMC replicates and cell subsets were isolated. The cohort comprised two healthy male donors, one aged 18 to 30 and one aged 30 to 40 years.

Broader findings and caveats from the paper: Computational filtering was required because FACS-sorted repertoires could contain abundant contaminating clonotypes from the bulk population. Because the study included only a couple of donors, the extent to which the findings can be generalized is limited. A small share of clonotypes occurred in both CD4 and CD8 compartments, likely arising from convergent recombination. After the booster, most clones that had expanded after primary vaccination were detected again (approximately 97% of CD4 and roughly nine tenths of CD8), suggesting broad maintenance of memory. Compared with the primary T-cell response, the secondary T-cell response was faster but weaker, reaching its peak on day 5 rather than on day 15.

Worth noting for this clonotype: What this receptor recognizes is not known. No much larger clone is present one base from it, and per-base qualities are unavailable.

The sample's treatment or condition label is to be understood as: live attenuated yellow fever vaccine strain. Two biological replicates of bulk PBMCs were collected at each blood-draw timepoint. PBMCs were isolated from peripheral blood using a standard Ficoll-Paque protocol. TriZol was used to extract RNA from bulk PBMCs, CD4 and CD8 fractions, and dextramer-positive and dextramer-negative fractions. Trimming takes 0 bases off V and 8 bases off J; junction bases not matched to a gene: 8. The germline V gene supplies CDR1 LGHNA and CDR2 YNFKEQ. The cysteine opens and the phenylalanine closes a CDR3 of 16 amino acids. The only DNA kept is the CDR3, 48 bases in frame from the first base. Synthesis of TCR cDNA relied on 5'RACE template switching, a step that introduced a universal primer site along with unique molecular identifiers. Priming for cDNA synthesis came from both the TCR alpha and TCR beta constant segments. Two PCR steps were used to amplify libraries, with sample barcodes and sequencing adapters being added in the second step. Sequencing of the libraries was done on either Illumina HiSeq 2500 (2x100 bp) or NovaSeq (2x150 bp). Processing in the source paper ran as follows. MIGEC was used to demultiplex reads and collapse the reads into UMI consensus sequences, and MiXCR was used for V(D)J alignment. Using edgeR on replicate PBMC samples, clonotypes were called vaccine-responding if FDR was below 0.01 and the log2 fold change was above 5 up to day 15. Bulk clonotypes were assigned CD4 or CD8 identity according to which sequenced CD4 or CD8 repertoire held them at higher abundance. TCRdb reprocessed the public reads (quality trimming at Q25 with fastp, clone calling with MiXCR) and kept in-frame beta chains. CDR3 protein duplicates are merged, each entry listing the most common genes and DNA. The V and J calls follow TCRdb's processing rather than the paper's. The sample data list a few hundred thousand distinct CDR3 sequences, and around a sixth of these were observed just once. The ten largest account for roughly 17% of the sample.

The specimen was PBMCs, collected around 5 days after the first yellow fever vaccination. This clonotype was sampled from a man in his late teens or twenties who received the YFV17D yellow fever vaccine. The V and J segments used are TRBV4-2 and TRBJ2-1; 9 nucleotides in the junction match TRBD2. The CDR3 reads CASSQELAGGFDEQFF. Here is the DNA: TGTGCCAGCAGCCAAGAGTTGGCGGGGGGGTTCGATGAGCAGTTCTTC.